A single sample gave rise to the 7 T cell receptor beta chains below, sequenced in a study of blood T cell repertoires in COVID-19. The data were produced by immunoSEQ multiplex PCR, yet TCRdb's version contains in-frame clones alone and is incomplete. The sample consists of approximately 150,000 clones, around three quarters of them appearing once. Source material: peripheral blood. These receptors all stem from a man in his sixties with acute or convalescent COVID-19.

This clone was detected once. The rearrangement links TRBV3-1 (or the pseudogene TRBV3-2) to TRBJ2-7; 9 nucleotides line up with TRBD2. The length of the CDR3 is 16 residues. V dropped 1 base and J dropped 5; count of bases not matched to a gene: 9. Germline CDR1 is LGHDT and CDR2 is YNNKEL (reference sequence). CDR3 sequence (DNA): TGTGCCAGCAGCCAAGCTGGCGGGAGGGTCCGGGACGAGCAGTACTTC. Its protein product is CASSQAGGRVRDEQYF.

The V call is TRBV5-1, the J call TRBJ2-7; D unclear. This CDR3 contains 11 residues. Per germline, CDR1 SGHRS and CDR2 YFSETQ. V lost 3 bases, J lost 4 bases, and 5 bases lay in between. The CDR3 reads CASSSLYEQYF. CDR3 DNA: TGCGCCAGCAGCTCTTTATACGAGCAGTACTTC.

This chain connects TRBV21-1 to TRBJ1-6; the D call of TRBD1 is as the table states it, not checked on the DNA. TRBV21-1 is a recognized pseudogene. The CDR3 consists of 15 residues. The CDR3, as DNA: TGTGCCAGCAGCAAAGCGATACTCACCAGGACAGGGGTCGGTTTT. Protein sequence: CASSKAILTRTGVGF.

The chain joins TRBV2 to TRBJ1-2, with 8 nucleotides matching TRBD1. V was clipped by 6 bases and J by 1 base; unmatched bases: 1. The CDR3 sequence is 13 residues long. Germline loops: CDR1 SNHLY, CDR2 FYNNEI. The CDR3: CASRDRDNYGYTF. CDR3 coding DNA: TGTGCCAGCAGGGACAGGGATAACTATGGCTACACCTTC.

This rearrangement joins TRBV30 to TRBJ1-6, with 7 nucleotides matching TRBD1. CDR1 is GTSNPN and CDR2 is SVGIG in the germline V gene (reference sequence). This CDR3 is 13 amino acids long. With 4 bases clipped from V and 6 bases from J, the junction kept 3 bases outside the gene matches. CDR3: CAWNRQGNSPLHF. Here the CDR3 DNA reads TGTGCCTGGAACCGACAGGGTAATTCACCCCTCCACTTT. The whole variable domain, filled in from reference TRBV30 and TRBJ1-6, reads SQTIHQWPATLVQPVGSPLSLECTVEGTSNPNLYWYRQAAGRGLQLLFYSVGIGQISSEVPQNLSASRPQDRQFILSSKKLLLSDSGFYLCAWNRQGNSPLHFGNGTRLTVT.

The V call is TRBV11-2, the J call TRBJ2-1; the match to TRBD2 covers 9 bases. CDR1 and CDR2 (germline): SGHAT, FQNNGV. With V trimmed by 1 base and J by 7 bases, 8 bases remained unmatched. The CDR3 is 16 residues long. CDR3 nucleotide sequence: TGTGCCAGCAGCTTAGGGAGTAGCGGGAGAGGTAATGAGCAGTTCTTC. This translates into CASSLGSSGRGNEQFF.

The chain joins TRBV6-5 to TRBJ2-5, with D possibly matching TRBD2 (6 bases). The V gene lost 1 base and the J gene lost 2 bases, with 11 bases spanning the gap. The CDR3 is made up of 15 amino acids. CDR1 MNHEY and CDR2 SVGAGI come from the germline V gene. CDR3 bases: TGTGCCAGCAGTTACTATGGGGGGAGTCAAGAGACCCAGTACTTC. The encoded protein is CASSYYGGSQETQYF.